Described below is a single T cell receptor (beta chain) sequence and its context. This clone's antigen is unknown. Base qualities are not at hand, and no much larger clone is one base apart. The data derive from a study of T cell responses to AZD1222 COVID-19 vaccine (dated by TCRdb to the early 2020s). For context, the study as a whole: A total of 233 trial participants underwent TCR sequencing, of whom approximately 200 had received two doses of AZD1222 and roughly 26 had received two doses of the MenACWY control vaccine. Trial participants were enrolled by age into 18-55, 56-69 and 70-plus year subgroups, with 148, 28 and 57 TCR-sequenced participants respectively. What the study reported, not specific to this receptor: Conclusions about previously exposed vaccinees are limited, since just 6 or 7 AZD1222 recipients were seropositive for SARS-CoV-2 at baseline. Most participants were white British and females outnumbered males, and the authors suggested that clonal diversity may have been underestimated. Spike-specific TCR breadth and depth rose significantly after two AZD1222 doses compared with day 0 and with MenACWY recipients. Reportedly, close to half of the unique spike-specific TCRs recognized epitopes lying outside the regions that are mutated in the B.1.351 and B.1.1.7 variants. The vaccine-associated CD4 TCRs covered the entire spike protein, and the dominant responses fell in regions 160-218 and 743-854. Because no samples from the day 14 peak response were available, repertoires could be characterized only after the peak T cell response. In the small 56-69-year group, the increase in depth fell short of significance, most likely because of low power.

The CDR3 regions of human TCRbeta chains were analyzed by immunosequencing. On the authors' methods: Repertoire TCRs were checked for matches against a reference library of SARS-CoV-2-specific TCRs that had been generated using the MIRA antigen-specificity platform. Breadth was defined as the fraction of unique TCRs that were SARS-CoV-2-associated, and depth was defined as the fraction of total T cells that were SARS-CoV-2-associated. Each spike-specific TCR was assigned to its reactive spike region and to a CD4 or CD8 class using the MIRA data. Log10-transformed breadth and depth values were compared by one-way ANOVA with Sidak's multiple comparisons tests. As stored in TCRdb, this immuneACCESS dataset retains in-frame rearrangements with V and J assigned. A fraction of the clones does not appear; measured against another copy, unresolved V genes explain less than half of the discrepancy, and the remainder lacks a known reason. V and J calls and clone size come straight from that table; D and trimming were deduced from the DNA. Present in this sample are about 75,000 clones, around 86% of which were seen just once. More than 15% of the sample belongs to the ten largest clones.

The time point tag for this specimen amounts to: about 28 days (+/-7) after the second vaccine dose. AZD1222 recipients with second doses at about 4 weeks or about 12 weeks were pooled, because spike-specific TCR depth and breadth did not differ between schedules. Vaccinee samples came from UK trials COV001 and COV002, including a single-blind randomized controlled phase 2/3 trial of AZD1222 (ChAdOx1 nCoV-19) in healthy adults. For TCRbeta chain sequencing, PBMC samples were collected from trial participants at day 0 and at day 28 after the second dose. The germline V gene (reference sequence) yields SGHNT for CDR1 and YYREEE for CDR2. Relative to germline, V is missing 9 bases and J is missing 4 bases, with 12 bases of the junction outside any gene match. The CDR3 starts with the cysteine, ends with the phenylalanine, and has 15 residues. Of the read, only the CDR3 DNA is kept; its 45 bases are in frame from base 1.

The TCR was taken from an adult who received the AZD1222 COVID-19 vaccine. Sequencing used peripheral blood, obtained 28 days after the second AZD1222 dose. The rearranged chain carries TRBV5-4 and TRBJ1-2; 10 central nucleotides agree with TRBD1. The CDR3 has the sequence CANQPGTGVLYGYTF. The DNA sequence follows: TGTGCCAACCAACCGGGGACAGGGGTTCTCTATGGCTACACCTTC.